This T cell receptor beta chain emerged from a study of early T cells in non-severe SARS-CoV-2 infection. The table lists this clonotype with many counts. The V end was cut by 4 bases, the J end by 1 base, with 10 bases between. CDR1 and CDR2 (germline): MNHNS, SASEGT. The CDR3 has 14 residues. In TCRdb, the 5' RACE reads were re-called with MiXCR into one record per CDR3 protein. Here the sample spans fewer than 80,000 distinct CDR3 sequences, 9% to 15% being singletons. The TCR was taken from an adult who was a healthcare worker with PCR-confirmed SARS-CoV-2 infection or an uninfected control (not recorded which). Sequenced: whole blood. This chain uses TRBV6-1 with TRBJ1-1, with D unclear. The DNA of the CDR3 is TGTGCCAGCAGTGCCACTGTAAGGAACACTGAAGCTTTCTTT. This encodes CASSATVRNTEAFF.